This TCR beta chain was sequenced during a study of blood T cell repertoires in COVID-19. In the study overall: Spain, Italy and the United States supplied samples that represented acute and convalescent COVID-19. Sources were T cells, B-cell-depleted T cells, or PBMCs; the material itself was cDNA or gDNA.

The CDR3 length is 13 residues. The germline V gene has CDR1 KGHSH and CDR2 LQKENI. V dropped 4 bases and J dropped 9 bases, with 15 bases sitting between them. Source study methods: Using reference gene primer amplification, nucleated cell counts were estimated. Sequencing used immunoSEQ multiplex PCR; TCRdb keeps in-frame clones, though not all of them. The V and J calls and the clone size are those of that table, but D and trimming were determined from the DNA. The sample lists about 180,000 clones, around three quarters occurring once. The sample taken for sequencing was peripheral blood. J is TRBJ1-2 and V is TRBV18, with no clear D. The receptor comes from a man aged 65 to 79 with active or convalescent COVID-19. CDR3: CASSRLEMPRYTF. CDR3 coding DNA: TGTGCCAGCTCACGACTCGAGATGCCCCGCTACACCTTC.